The 25 T cell receptor beta chains given below trace back to one sample, sequenced in a study of early T cells in non-severe SARS-CoV-2 infection. A single record per CDR3 protein comes from TCRdb applying MiXCR to the 5' RACE reads. This table holds 32,000 or so distinct CDR3 sequences, about 5.7% found once. The sequenced material came from whole blood. All receptors come from an adult who was a healthcare worker with PCR-confirmed SARS-CoV-2 infection or an uninfected control (not recorded which).

Many counts were recorded for this clonotype. This sequence joins TRBV11-2 and TRBJ1-1; tentatively, D is TRBD1 (5 bases). The CDR3 runs 17 residues. Germline-derived CDR1 and CDR2 are SGHAT and FQNNGV. V was trimmed by 4 bases and J by 4 bases, leaving 22 bases between them. CDR3 DNA: TGTGCCAGCAGCTCCATGTTCGGGGGGAGGGTCGCCACTGAAGCTTTCTTT. Protein: CASSSMFGGRVATEAFF.

This clonotype was seen repeatedly, ten times or more. This chain connects TRBV4-2 to TRBJ1-1; no definite D call. Germline loops: CDR1 LGHNA, CDR2 YNFKEQ. V lost 1 base and J 3 bases, leaving 9 bases between the germline ends. CDR3 length equals 14 residues. CDR3 amino acids: CASSQVGADTEAFF. For the CDR3, the DNA is TGTGCCAGCAGCCAAGTGGGAGCTGACACTGAAGCTTTCTTT.

This clonotype was recorded at least ten times. This sequence joins TRBV6-6 and TRBJ2-1; 8 bases are shared with TRBD2. This CDR3 is 15 amino acids long. CDR1 and CDR2 from the germline V gene are MNHNY and SVGAGI (reference sequence). J was trimmed by 3 bases and V by 0 bases; bases with no gene match: 1. CDR3 loop: CASSYSSGGYNEQFF. The CDR3, as DNA: TGTGCCAGCAGTTACTCCAGCGGGGGCTACAATGAGCAGTTCTTC.

In this sample, this clonotype turned up many times. This sequence joins TRBV4-3 and TRBJ1-1; no firm D call. The CDR3 extends over 12 amino acids. The germline V gene encodes CDR1 LGHNA and CDR2 YSLEER. The germline V and J ends were trimmed by 4 bases and 11 bases, with 14 bases remaining between them. CDR3 sequence: CASSLTGRGAFF. CDR3 DNA: TGCGCCAGCAGCCTAACCGGCAGAGGGGCTTTCTTT.

This clonotype was counted between two and nine times. The V gene is TRBV5-1, the J gene TRBJ1-1, with a weak D call TRBD1 (6 bases). The CDR3 has 15 amino acids. V shed 3 bases and J shed 0 bases, with 12 bases lying between them. In germline, CDR1 is SGHRS, CDR2 YFSETQ. As DNA, the CDR3 is TGCGCCAGCAGCTGGGATGGACAGTTGAACACTGAAGCTTTCTTT. Amino acids: CASSWDGQLNTEAFF.

Ten or more counts support this clonotype. The V and J genes are TRBV12-3 or TRBV12-4 and TRBJ2-7, with D tentatively TRBD1 or TRBD2 (6 bases each). Trimming pared 6 bases from V and 2 bases from J, leaving 8 bases between. The CDR3 has 12 amino acids. The CDR3 here is CASRRGAYEQYF. The DNA for the CDR3 is TGTGCCAGCAGGAGGGGGGCCTACGAGCAGTACTTC.

This clonotype has just a few counts. V usage is TRBV20-1 and J usage is TRBJ2-7; D remains unclear. Trimming removed 5 bases at V and 2 bases at J, with 10 bases between. The V gene's germline CDR1 is DFQATT and CDR2 SNEGSKA (reference sequence). CDR3 length: 12 residues. CDR3 coding DNA: TGCAGTGCTGCAGACCTAGCCTACGAGCAGTACTTC. Its translation is CSAADLAYEQYF.

This clonotype has a count of ten or more. V gene TRBV3-1 combines with J gene TRBJ1-2, with TRBD1 matching 9 bases. This CDR3 comprises 15 residues. The germline V gene encodes CDR1 LGHDT and CDR2 YNNKEL (reference sequence). The junction had 7 bases not matched to a gene; V was cut back by 4 bases and J by 4 bases. The CDR3 is CASSPGTGSAYGYTF. The CDR3 coding sequence is TGTGCCAGCAGCCCGGGGACAGGGTCGGCCTATGGCTACACCTTC.

This clonotype came up many times. The genes are TRBV7-9 and TRBJ1-2; weak D call: TRBD1 (6 bases). The CDR3 length is 16 residues. In germline, CDR1 is SEHNR, CDR2 FQNEAQ (reference sequence). The germline V and J ends were trimmed by 5 bases and 2 bases, with 18 bases remaining between them. The CDR3 is CASSPLEGEGNYGYTF. The CDR3 bases are TGTGCCAGCAGCCCGCTTGAGGGGGAAGGAAACTATGGCTACACCTTC.

This clonotype has only a few counts. J is TRBJ2-7 and V is TRBV27; D tentatively fits TRBD1 or TRBD2 (7 bases each). Germline V gene lookup returns CDR1 MNHEY and CDR2 SMNVEV (reference sequence). This CDR3 region has 15 residues. The V gene lost 2 bases and the J gene lost 3 bases, with 14 bases spanning the gap. Here the CDR3 reads CASSLGQGGDYEQYF. The CDR3 DNA is TGTGCCAGCAGTTTAGGTCAGGGGGGGGACTACGAGCAGTACTTC.

This clonotype was seen ten or more times. The CDR3 DNA follows: TGTGCCAGCTCAGGGACAGGGTATCGCAATGAGCAGTTCTTC. Its translation is CASSGTGYRNEQFF. V gene TRBV18 combines with J gene TRBJ2-1, with 9 positions matching TRBD1. The V gene end was trimmed by 5 bases and the J gene end by 6 bases; junction bases not matched to a gene: 5. The CDR3 extends over 14 amino acids. The germline CDR1 and CDR2 sequences are KGHSH and LQKENI. Full variable domain (outside the CDR3, taken from reference TRBV18 and TRBJ2-1): NAGVMQNPRHLVRRRGQEARLRCSPMKGHSHVYWYRQLPEEGLKFMVYLQKENIIDESGMPKERFSAEFPKEGPSILRIQQVVRGDSAAYFCASSGTGYRNEQFFGPGTRLTVL.

This clonotype was observed at least ten times. The V call is TRBV12-3 or TRBV12-4, the J call TRBJ1-3, with D tentatively TRBD1 (5 bases). V dropped 4 bases and J dropped 8 bases, with 12 bases sitting between them. The CDR3 consists of 13 residues. The CDR3 spells CASSSAGLHTIYF. DNA of the CDR3: TGTGCCAGCAGTTCGGCAGGGCTCCACACCATATATTTT.

A few counts support this clonotype. The chain recombines TRBV4-1 with TRBJ1-3, with no clear D. Trimming left V 2 bases short and J 0 bases short, with 8 bases between. Germline V gives CDR1 MGHRA, CDR2 YSYEKL. The CDR3 is 15 residues long. CDR3 sequence: CASSQKEYSGNTIYF. The CDR3 coding sequence is TGCGCCAGCAGCCAAAAAGAATACTCTGGAAACACCATATATTTT.

This clonotype occurred many times. The gene calls are TRBV7-9 and TRBJ2-3; D perhaps matches TRBD1 (5 bases). Germline V lookup: CDR1 SEHNR, CDR2 FQNEAQ (reference sequence). Trimming stripped 1 base from V and 5 bases from J, with 13 bases between. The CDR3 is 15 residues long. DNA for the CDR3: TGTGCCAGCAGCTTAGGCCAGGGCACTGGAGATACGCAGTATTTT. Translation gives CASSLGQGTGDTQYF.

The chain links TRBV7-9 to TRBJ1-2; D call uncertain. Between the trimmed V and J ends, which lost 1 base and 2 bases, there was a span of 11 bases. The CDR3 totals 15 residues. From germline, CDR1 is SEHNR and CDR2 FQNEAQ (reference sequence). CDR3 loop: CASSLVPGRNYGYTF. CDR3 nucleotides: TGTGCCAGCAGCTTAGTTCCGGGCCGGAACTATGGCTACACCTTC.

This clonotype was detected ten times or more. The chain couples TRBV28 to TRBJ1-5; D unresolved. Germline loops: CDR1 MDHEN, CDR2 SYDVKM. With 11 bases removed from V and 0 bases from J, the gap between germline ends came to 29 bases. The CDR3 consists of 19 residues. CDR3 residues: CAAGVTPAFSLYSNQPQHF. Written as DNA, the CDR3 is TGTGCCGCCGGAGTTACTCCGGCCTTTAGTTTGTATAGCAATCAGCCCCAGCATTTT.

This clonotype was recorded many times. The J gene is TRBJ1-2, the V gene TRBV5-1; D gene unclear. The V end was cut by 2 bases, the J end by 6 bases, with 11 bases between. This CDR3 has 13 amino acids. CDR1 SGHRS and CDR2 YFSETQ come from the germline V gene. The CDR3 DNA reads as TGCGCCAGCAGCTTCATAGGGTCACATGGCTACACCTTC. Its protein product is CASSFIGSHGYTF.

This clonotype was detected many times. The CDR3 region has the DNA TGCAGCGTTGAGGGGCAGGGGGCGTCTGGGGCCAACGTCCTGACTTTC. Its translation: CSVEGQGASGANVLTF. The V and J genes are TRBV29-1 and TRBJ2-6, with 8 nucleotides matching TRBD1. Per the germline V gene, CDR1 is SQVTM and CDR2 is ANQGSEA. The V segment lost 3 bases and the J segment 1 base; nucleotides outside the gene matches: 5. This CDR3 comprises 16 residues.

This clonotype was detected ten times or more. The chain carries TRBV6-4 and TRBJ1-2; D unresolved. The CDR3 loop spans 17 amino acids. Germline V lookup: CDR1 MRHNA, CDR2 SNTAGT. V was shortened by 0 bases and J by 8 bases, with 22 bases between the two germline ends. Here the CDR3 DNA reads TGTGCCAGCAGTGACTCGAACCCCCCAACCAAAGCCCGGGGCTACACCTTC. The encoded protein is CASSDSNPPTKARGYTF.

This clonotype was observed at least ten times. The genes are TRBV5-1 and TRBJ2-3, with 10 bases that match TRBD2. The ends lost 3 bases at V and 0 bases at J; junction bases unmatched: 13. CDR1 is SGHRS, CDR2 YFSETQ, per germline. The CDR3 loop spans 19 amino acids. CDR3 sequence: CASSSHGLAGVPSTDTQYF. The CDR3 bases are TGCGCCAGCAGCTCCCACGGGCTAGCGGGGGTGCCTAGCACAGATACGCAGTATTTT.

This clonotype was recorded many times. This rearrangement joins TRBV19 to TRBJ2-1; no clear D gene. The CDR3 runs 11 residues. The V and J ends lost 8 bases and 4 bases respectively, with 6 bases between them. Per the germline V gene, CDR1 is LNHDA and CDR2 is SQIVND (reference sequence). CDR3 DNA: TGTGCCAGTGCTCTATACAATGAGCAGTTCTTC. This translates into CASALYNEQFF. The whole variable domain, remainder taken from reference TRBV19 and TRBJ2-1, is DGGITQSPKYLFRKEGQNVTLSCEQNLNHDAMYWYRQDPGQGLRLIYYSQIVNDFQKGDIAEGYSVSREKKESFPLTVTSAQKNPTAFYLCASALYNEQFFGPGTRLTVL.

This clonotype was found many times. The rearrangement links TRBV29-1 to TRBJ2-5; 9 bases align to TRBD2. The CDR3 length is 14 residues. Per the germline V gene, CDR1 is SQVTM and CDR2 is ANQGSEA. V shed 0 bases, J shed 4 bases, and the junction held 3 bases outside the gene matches. The CDR3 DNA reads as TGCAGCGTTGAAGAGCGGGGGGGCAGAGAGACCCAGTACTTC. It specifies CSVEERGGRETQYF.

This clonotype was seen many times. The chain couples TRBV27 to TRBJ1-2; unclear D gene. Germline V gives CDR1 MNHEY, CDR2 SMNVEV (reference sequence). Trimming took 4 bases from V and 4 from J, leaving 10 bases between them. The CDR3 is 13 residues long. CDR3 bases: TGTGCCAGCAGTTCGGCCTTCTTCTATGGCTACACCTTC. Its translation is CASSSAFFYGYTF.

This clonotype was counted only a few times. The gene calls are TRBV7-9 and TRBJ2-3, with no clear D. CDR3 length: 15 amino acids. V gave up 1 base and J gave up 0 bases, with 8 bases separating them. Germline lookup yields CDR1 SEHNR and CDR2 FQNEAQ (reference sequence). CDR3 loop: CASSLVRSSTDTQYF. The CDR3 DNA sequence: TGTGCCAGCAGCTTAGTGCGGTCTAGCACAGATACGCAGTATTTT. Combining the CDR3 with reference TRBV7-9 and TRBJ2-3 gives the whole variable domain DTGVSQNPRHKITKRGQNVTFRCDPISEHNRLYWYRQTLGQGPEFLTYFQNEAQLEKSRLLSDRFSAERPKGSFSTLEIQRTEQGDSAMYLCASSLVRSSTDTQYFGPGTRLTVL.

This clonotype came up a few times. J is TRBJ2-6 and V is TRBV27; D may match TRBD1 or TRBD2 (5 bases each). Germline V lookup: CDR1 MNHEY, CDR2 SMNVEV (reference sequence). There are 17 residues in the CDR3. V gave up 3 bases and J gave up 2 bases, with 14 bases separating them. This CDR3 is CASSFRGVGTGANVLTF. The CDR3 DNA sequence: TGTGCCAGCAGTTTCCGAGGGGTTGGTACTGGGGCCAACGTCCTGACTTTC.